The 22 T cell receptor beta chains in this list originate from one sample, sequenced in a study of cytomegalovirus exposure and HLA in healthy donors (dated 2017 in TCRdb). Library construction relied on the immunoSEQ multiplex PCR assay. The multiplex PCR relied on a mix of 60 forward primers for TCR Vbeta segments and 13 reverse primers for TCR Jbeta segments. Not all clones reach the TCRdb copy of this immuneACCESS table, which keeps in-frame sequences only. Checked studies attribute under half of the gap to unresolved V genes and leave the rest unexplained. The sample table lists over 85,000 clones, 65% to 80% of them with a count of one. The biggest ten clones account for 5% to 7.5% of the sample. Sequenced: PBMCs. These receptors originate from a man in his thirties or forties in good health and CMV-seropositive.

The chain employs TRBV29-1 and TRBJ2-7, with TRBD2 as a possible D gene (5 bases). This CDR3 comprises 14 residues. The V end lost 4 bases, the J end lost 1 base, and 14 bases lay between the germline ends. Per the germline V gene, CDR1 is SQVTM and CDR2 is ANQGSEA. The CDR3 region has the DNA TGCAGCGTTGTCACGGGAAGTAGGTCCTACGAGCAGTACTTC. It specifies CSVVTGSRSYEQYF.

V and J are TRBV10-3 and TRBJ2-7; 12 bases fit TRBD2. Trimming at V came to 4 bases and at J to 6 bases, leaving 7 bases not matched to a gene. CDR1 and CDR2 from the germline V gene are ENHRY and SYGVKD. This CDR3 has 15 residues. The CDR3 region has the DNA TGTGCCATCAGTGGTGCTAGCGGGGGGGCGGGCGAGCAGTACTTC. Translated: CAISGASGGAGEQYF.

This clone occurred once. The chain is built from TRBV7-2 and TRBJ2-7; D might be TRBD1 (5 bases). CDR3 length: 14 residues. Germline loops: CDR1 SGHTA, CDR2 FQGNSA. Deletions cut 5 bases from V and 0 bases from J, with 11 bases between. The CDR3 coding sequence is TGTGCCAGCAGCACAGGACGATACTCCTACGAGCAGTACTTC. Its translation: CASSTGRYSYEQYF.

This clone was seen only once. The chain has TRBV7-2 and TRBJ2-3; weak D call: TRBD1 (7 bases). This CDR3 contains 17 residues. V was trimmed by 1 base and J by 0 bases, leaving 14 bases between them. Per germline, CDR1 SGHTA and CDR2 FQGNSA. CDR3 nucleotides: TGTGCCAGCAGCTTAGGCGGCGGGACAGCTAGCACAGATACGCAGTATTTT. Translated, it gives CASSLGGGTASTDTQYF.

This rearrangement joins TRBV7-6 to TRBJ2-1, with D tentatively TRBD2 (5 bases). The length of the CDR3 is 14 residues. Germline V gives CDR1 SGHVS, CDR2 FNYEAQ. V lost 1 base and J 7 bases, leaving 11 bases between the germline ends. CDR3 sequence reads: CASSLGTLPNEQFF. CDR3 DNA: TGTGCCAGCAGCTTAGGGACTCTACCGAATGAGCAGTTCTTC.

The rearrangement joins TRBV7-9 to TRBJ1-2, with D tentatively TRBD1 (6 bases). V was clipped by 5 bases and J by 5 bases, with 15 bases between them. CDR3 length: 14 residues. Germline-derived CDR1 and CDR2 are SEHNR and FQNEAQ (reference sequence). CDR3 amino acids: CASSPNTGRYGYTF. The CDR3 DNA reads as TGTGCCAGCAGCCCGAATACAGGGCGGTATGGCTACACCTTC.

This chain links TRBV5-1 with TRBJ2-3, with D uncertain. CDR1 and CDR2 (germline): SGHRS, YFSETQ. This CDR3 is built from 15 residues. V gave up 4 bases and J gave up 6 bases, with 18 bases separating them. The CDR3 loop is CASSRSGQWPDTQYF. CDR3 bases: TGCGCCAGCAGCCGCAGTGGGCAGTGGCCCGATACGCAGTATTTT.

The chain links TRBV9 to TRBJ2-5; TRBD2 matches at 13 bases. This CDR3 comprises 16 residues. From germline, CDR1 is SGDLS and CDR2 YYNGEE. V lost 1 base and J lost 2; bases outside the gene matches: 2. CDR3 DNA sequence: TGTGCCAGCAGCGTAAGGACTAGCGGGGGTCAAGAGACCCAGTACTTC. As protein: CASSVRTSGGQETQYF. The whole variable domain, remainder taken from reference TRBV9 and TRBJ2-5, is DSGVTQTPKHLITATGQRVTLRCSPRSGDLSVYWYQQSLDQGLQFLIQYYNGEERAKGNILERFSAQQFPDLHSELNLSSLELGDSALYFCASSVRTSGGQETQYFGPGTRLLVL.

J is TRBJ1-4 and V is TRBV7-2; a weak D match, TRBD1 (6 bases). CDR3 size: 16 residues. V was pared by 2 bases and J by 3 bases, with 13 bases between. Germline V gives CDR1 SGHTA, CDR2 FQGNSA. CDR3 amino acids: CASSLNQGQANEKLFF. CDR3 DNA: TGTGCCAGCAGCTTAAATCAGGGGCAGGCTAATGAAAAACTGTTTTTT.

The rearrangement uses TRBV11-2 and TRBJ2-5; a possible D gene is TRBD2 (5 bases). Germline V gives CDR1 SGHAT, CDR2 FQNNGV. Trimming stripped 0 bases from V and 5 bases from J, with 7 bases between. The CDR3 totals 13 residues. CDR3: CASSLDGGETQYF. CDR3 bases: TGTGCCAGCAGCTTAGACGGCGGGGAGACCCAGTACTTC.

The chain carries TRBV18 and TRBJ2-5, with TRBD2 matching over 9 bases. Per the germline V gene, CDR1 is KGHSH and CDR2 is LQKENI. Unmatched junction bases numbered 2, after V lost 3 bases and J lost 0 bases. The CDR3 extends over 15 amino acids. The CDR3 DNA is TGTGCCAGCTCACCTACTAGCGGGTACCAAGAGACCCAGTACTTC. Amino acid sequence: CASSPTSGYQETQYF.

The rearrangement links TRBV19 to TRBJ1-5; tentative D call: TRBD1 (5 bases). Germline-derived CDR1 and CDR2 are LNHDA and SQIVND (reference sequence). CDR3 length: 14 amino acids. V dropped 6 bases and J dropped 0 bases, with 9 bases sitting between them. Written as DNA, the CDR3 is TGTGCCAGTAGCCTTAGGGGTAGCAATCAGCCCCAGCATTTT. This codes for CASSLRGSNQPQHF.

This sequence joins TRBV6-1 and TRBJ2-5; 7 positions match TRBD2. This CDR3 has 14 residues. J gave up 4 bases and V 5 bases, and 7 bases lay outside the gene matches. CDR1 is MNHNS, CDR2 SASEGT, per germline. Written as DNA, the CDR3 is TGTGCCAGCAGTAGGGAGGGGCGAACAGAGACCCAGTACTTC. Encoded protein: CASSREGRTETQYF.

This rearrangement joins TRBV5-1 to TRBJ2-4, with 10 nucleotides matching TRBD2. CDR1 is SGHRS and CDR2 is YFSETQ in the germline V gene. V lost 4 bases and J lost 16; bases outside the gene matches: 11. The CDR3 has 13 amino acids. CDR3 amino acids: CASSDLQRGGVYF. The DNA of the CDR3 is TGCGCCAGCAGCGATTTACAGCGGGGGGGGGTTTACTTC.

The gene calls are TRBV18 and TRBJ2-3; TRBD2 matches 10 bases. Germline-derived CDR1 and CDR2 are KGHSH and LQKENI. CDR3 length equals 17 residues. V lost 3 bases to trimming and J lost 3 bases; unmatched junction nucleotides: 9. The CDR3 is CASSPTSGGALTDTQYF. As DNA, the CDR3 is TGTGCCAGCTCACCTACGAGCGGGGGGGCCCTAACAGATACGCAGTATTTT.

The chain has TRBV6-6 and TRBJ2-1; 8 bases are shared with TRBD2. V lost 8 bases, J lost 7 bases, and 10 bases stayed unmatched. Looked up from germline, CDR1 is MNHNY and CDR2 is SVGAGI (reference sequence). The CDR3 consists of 14 residues. In nucleotides, the CDR3 is TGTGCCAGCGGACCCGGGGGGGCCGTAAATGAGCAGTTCTTC. It is translated as CASGPGGAVNEQFF.

The rearrangement joins TRBV30 to TRBJ1-5; D not certain. Germline V gives CDR1 GTSNPN, CDR2 SVGIG (reference sequence). The germline V and J ends were trimmed by 0 bases and 0 bases, with 3 bases remaining between them. This CDR3 is 13 amino acids long. In nucleotides, the CDR3 is TGTGCCTGGAGTGTCGGTAGCAATCAGCCCCAGCATTTT. This translates into CAWSVGSNQPQHF.

This clone was counted a few times. V usage is TRBV6-5 and J usage is TRBJ2-5, with 9 bases that match TRBD1. V was clipped by 4 bases and J by 4 bases; unmatched bases: 1. The CDR3 sequence is 13 residues long. Looked up from germline, CDR1 is MNHEY and CDR2 is SVGAGI. The CDR3 protein is CASSSGQGETQYF. In DNA, the CDR3 is TGTGCCAGCAGTTCGGGACAGGGAGAGACCCAGTACTTC.

The rearrangement links TRBV7-2 to TRBJ2-5, with no clear D. Germline-derived CDR1 and CDR2 are SGHTA and FQGNSA. The germline V and J ends were trimmed by 5 bases and 1 base, with 11 bases remaining between them. This CDR3 is 14 amino acids long. The CDR3 is CASSVRHLQETQYF. The CDR3 coding sequence is TGTGCCAGCAGCGTAAGACACCTCCAAGAGACCCAGTACTTC.

V and J are TRBV15 and TRBJ2-4; 10 bases match TRBD1. Germline V gives CDR1 LNHNV, CDR2 YYDKDF (reference sequence). The CDR3 covers 15 residues. The junction had 2 bases not matched to a gene; V was cut back by 0 bases and J by 6 bases. The CDR3 is CATSRDGTGVNIQYF. In nucleotides, the CDR3 is TGTGCCACCAGCAGAGACGGGACAGGGGTAAACATTCAGTACTTC.

This rearrangement joins TRBV9 to TRBJ2-2; no clear D gene. The CDR3 loop spans 15 amino acids. Trimming removed 1 base from V and 5 bases from J, with 12 bases in between. Germline-derived CDR1 and CDR2 are SGDLS and YYNGEE. As DNA, the CDR3 is TGTGCCAGCAGCGTAATTAGTAGTTGGACCGGGGAGCTGTTTTTT. Protein sequence: CASSVISSWTGELFF. Using reference TRBV9 and TRBJ2-2 for the parts outside the CDR3, the full variable domain is DSGVTQTPKHLITATGQRVTLRCSPRSGDLSVYWYQQSLDQGLQFLIQYYNGEERAKGNILERFSAQQFPDLHSELNLSSLELGDSALYFCASSVISSWTGELFFGEGSRLTVL.

This chain connects TRBV11-2 to TRBJ2-7; 9 bases fit TRBD1. The V and J ends lost 6 bases and 3 bases, in that order; junction bases with no gene match: 9. This CDR3 contains 15 residues. The germline V gene has CDR1 SGHAT and CDR2 FQNNGV. The CDR3 DNA is TGTGCCAGCAGACCGCCAGGGACAGGGAACTACGAGCAGTACTTC. As protein: CASRPPGTGNYEQYF.